This record concerns one T cell receptor beta chain sequence. Its matching antigen is unknown. With 60 Vbeta and 13 Jbeta primers, the PCR was carried out. Repertoires were generated with immunoSEQ multiplex PCR, while TCRdb's copy carries only in-frame clones and drops some. The repertoire holds some 170,000 clones, with 65% to 75% as singletons. This specimen comes from a study of cytomegalovirus exposure and HLA in healthy donors. The overall study: A prior study identified approximately 120 million unique TCR beta sequences from around 180 million T cells.

From germline, CDR1 is MNHNS and CDR2 SASEGT. J gave up 8 bases and V 6 bases, and 11 bases lay outside the gene matches. The length of the CDR3 is 15 residues. General study points: CMV serostatus was the only recorded immune exposure for donors.

The V gene is TRBV6-1, the J gene TRBJ1-4; 8 positions match TRBD1. The TCR sequence derives from a human donor in good health. Material: PBMCs. The CDR3 loop reads CASRASGTGYEKLFF. The CDR3 DNA reads as TGTGCCAGCAGGGCCAGCGGGACAGGTTACGAAAAACTGTTTTTT.